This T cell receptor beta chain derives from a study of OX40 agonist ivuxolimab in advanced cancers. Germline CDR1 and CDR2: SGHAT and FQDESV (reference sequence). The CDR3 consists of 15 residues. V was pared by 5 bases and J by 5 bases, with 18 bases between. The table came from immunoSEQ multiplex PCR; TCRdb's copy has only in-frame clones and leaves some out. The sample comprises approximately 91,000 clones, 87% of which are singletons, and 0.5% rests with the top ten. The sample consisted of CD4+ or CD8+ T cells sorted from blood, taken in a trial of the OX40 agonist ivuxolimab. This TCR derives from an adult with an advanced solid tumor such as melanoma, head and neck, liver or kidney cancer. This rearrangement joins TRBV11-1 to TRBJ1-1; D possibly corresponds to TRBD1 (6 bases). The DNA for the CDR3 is TGTGCCAGCAGCCCTAGCCGAGGGGGAAGGACTGAAGCTTTCTTT. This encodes CASSPSRGGRTEAFF.